The sequence of this T cell receptor beta chain was determined in a study of T cells in women clearing cervical HPV infection. Across the whole study: With HLA typing for only a few women, HLA confounding remains possible.

V dropped 7 bases and J dropped 7; count of bases not matched to a gene: 10. The V gene's germline CDR1 is LNHDA and CDR2 SQIVND (reference sequence). The CDR3 sequence is 15 residues long. Of note for this clone: The read comes to an end 3 residues before the CDR3 does, leaving the germline J gene to fill in the end.

Libraries were prepared by immunoSEQ multiplex PCR; TCRdb keeps only in-frame clonotypes and omits some of them. The listing records approximately 35,000 clones. The clonotype comes from a woman between 18 and 75 years old with a cervical HPV16 infection that either progressed to CIN3+ or cleared (not recorded which). Sequencing input: blood buffy coat. V and J are TRBV19 and TRBJ2-1; 10 nucleotides align to TRBD1. The part of the CDR3 DNA that was read is TGTGCCAGTACCCCGGGGGGACAGGGGCAAAATGAG. It is translated as CASTPGGQGQNE. The whole CDR3 sequence is CASTPGGQGQNEQFF.